This TCR beta chain was sequenced in a study of blood T cell repertoires in COVID-19. This clone was recorded a few times. Repertoires were generated with immunoSEQ multiplex PCR, while TCRdb's copy carries only in-frame clones and drops some. The sample includes 150,000 to 200,000 clones, around 80% of them seen just once. The V segment lost 3 bases and the J segment 3 bases; nucleotides outside the gene matches: 13. The length of the CDR3 is 17 residues. Looked up from germline, CDR1 is WNHNN and CDR2 is SYGVQD (reference sequence). Source material: PBMCs or T cells enriched from blood (not recorded which). This rearrangement joins TRBV10-1 to TRBJ2-7; 8 bases are shared with TRBD2. The clonotype was recovered from a woman aged 60 to 75 who had recovered from COVID-19. In DNA, the CDR3 is TGCGCCAGCAGTGATGGGACTAGGGGACCGACCGGCTACGAGCAGTACTTC. Translation gives CASSDGTRGPTGYEQYF.